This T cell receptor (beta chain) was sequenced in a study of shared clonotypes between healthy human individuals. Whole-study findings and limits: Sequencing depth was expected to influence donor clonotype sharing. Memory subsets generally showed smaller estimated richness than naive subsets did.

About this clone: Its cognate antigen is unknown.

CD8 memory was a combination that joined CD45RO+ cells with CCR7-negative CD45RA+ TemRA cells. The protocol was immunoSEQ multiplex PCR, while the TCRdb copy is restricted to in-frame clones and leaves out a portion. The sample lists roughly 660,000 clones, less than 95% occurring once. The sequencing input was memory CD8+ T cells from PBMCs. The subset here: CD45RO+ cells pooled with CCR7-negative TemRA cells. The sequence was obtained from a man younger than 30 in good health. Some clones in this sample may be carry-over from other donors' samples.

Written as DNA, the CDR3 is TGTGCCAGCATTCAGGGGCAGGAAAACTATGGCTACACCTTC. Its protein is CASIQGQENYGYTF. V is TRBV28 and J is TRBJ1-2; maybe TRBD1 (6 bases). CDR1 and CDR2 (germline): MDHEN, SYDVKM. There are 14 residues in the CDR3. Deletions cut 7 bases from V and 2 bases from J, with 14 bases between.